Below, 25 T cell receptor beta chains from the same sample are listed, as sequenced in a study of blood T cell repertoires in COVID-19. Generated by immunoSEQ multiplex PCR, the TCRdb table keeps only in-frame clones and is missing some. The table has 360,000 or so clones, roughly nine tenths seen once. Sequencing was carried out using PBMCs or T cells enriched from blood (not recorded which). The source is a woman aged 25 to 39 who had recovered from COVID-19.

The chain carries TRBV18 and TRBJ2-5; 9 bases map to TRBD1. CDR3 size: 16 residues. The germline V gene has CDR1 KGHSH and CDR2 LQKENI. Trimming took 3 bases from V and 5 from J; bases not matched to a gene: 10. CDR3 nucleotide sequence: TGTGCCAGCTCACCGGGACAGGGTAGCTTCGGGGAGACCCAGTACTTC. This codes for CASSPGQGSFGETQYF.

This clone showed up just a few times. The rearrangement links TRBV6-5 to TRBJ2-7; 9 bases fit TRBD1. Germline assignment: CDR1 MNHEY and CDR2 SVGAGI. J lost 5 bases, V lost 9 bases, and 2 bases had no gene match. The CDR3 covers 11 residues. This CDR3 reads CASRQGDEQYF. CDR3 sequence (DNA): TGTGCCAGTCGACAGGGGGACGAGCAGTACTTC.

The chain links TRBV7-2 to TRBJ1-2, with D hard to call. This CDR3 has 12 residues. V lost 4 bases and J lost 3, with 6 bases in between. Germline V gives CDR1 SGHTA, CDR2 FQGNSA. The CDR3 bases are TGTGCCAGCAGCTCCCCCGACTATGGCTACACCTTC. Residues: CASSSPDYGYTF.

This clone was picked up a small number of times. The DNA is left out, because the CDR3 cannot be placed on it with certainty; the CDR3 is given as TCRdb lists it. This chain uses TRBV29-1 with TRBJ2-1; the D call in the table, TRBD1, was not verified against the DNA. The CDR3 has 9 residues if both end residues are counted. The V gene's germline CDR1 is SQVTM and CDR2 ANQGSEA. The CDR3 protein is CSFGQGAFF.

The chain joins TRBV5-1 to TRBJ2-4, with a possible D match to TRBD2 (5 bases). This CDR3 spans 18 amino acids. V lost 1 base and J 1 base, leaving 18 bases between the germline ends. Germline loops: CDR1 SGHRS, CDR2 YFSETQ. For the CDR3, the DNA is TGCGCCAGCAGCTTGAGCCCCTACGAGGGTAGGGCCAAAAACATTCAGTACTTC. This sequence encodes CASSLSPYEGRAKNIQYF.

This clone has only one observation. The chain recombines TRBV6-5 with TRBJ1-2; maybe TRBD1 (5 bases). Looked up from germline, CDR1 is MNHEY and CDR2 is SVGAGI. V was trimmed by 6 bases and J by 7 bases, leaving 15 bases between them. The CDR3 is 13 amino acids. Here the CDR3 DNA reads TGTGCCAGCAGGCCGGACAAGGCTTCTGGCTACACCTTC. Residues: CASRPDKASGYTF.

The genes are TRBV4-2 and TRBJ2-3, with 8 bases aligning to TRBD2. Germline values: CDR1 LGHNA, CDR2 YNFKEQ. This CDR3 is built from 17 residues. Germline trimming cut 3 bases from V and 4 bases from J; bases unmatched to any gene: 12. The DNA for the CDR3 is TGTGCCAGCAGCCAGGCCGGGACTAGGGGTTACGCAGATACGCAGTATTTT. Amino acids: CASSQAGTRGYADTQYF.

The chain recombines TRBV19 with TRBJ2-1, with 12 bases that match TRBD2. The CDR3 runs 17 residues. The germline CDR1 and CDR2 sequences are LNHDA and SQIVND (reference sequence). J gave up 4 bases and V 5 bases, and 9 bases lay outside the gene matches. The CDR3 sequence: CASSSSGGAVNYNEQFF. The CDR3 region has the DNA TGTGCCAGTAGTTCTAGCGGGGGGGCCGTTAATTACAATGAGCAGTTCTTC.

This clone was observed once. The chain employs TRBV18 and TRBJ2-2, with 7 bases matching TRBD1. This CDR3 contains 16 residues. With V trimmed by 3 bases and J by 0 bases, 4 bases remained unmatched. Germline V CDR1 and CDR2: KGHSH, LQKENI. Here the CDR3 reads CASSPPGTANTGELFF. Here the CDR3 DNA reads TGTGCCAGCTCACCCCCCGGGACAGCGAACACCGGGGAGCTGTTTTTT.

J is TRBJ1-2 and V is TRBV5-5, with TRBD1 matching over 7 bases. Germline V lookup: CDR1 SGHKS, CDR2 YYEKEE (reference sequence). The CDR3 contains 14 residues. V gave up 4 bases and J gave up 4 bases; unmatched junction bases: 7. The CDR3 here is CASSTSTGSYGYTF. The DNA of the CDR3 is TGTGCCAGCAGCACCTCGACAGGGAGCTATGGCTACACCTTC.

The V call is TRBV4-2, the J call TRBJ1-2; TRBD1 is a possible D gene (5 bases). Trimming removed 3 bases from V and 4 bases from J, with 15 bases in between. CDR3 length: 15 amino acids. Germline CDR1 and CDR2: LGHNA and YNFKEQ. CDR3 protein: CASSQALGVGYGYTF. The CDR3 bases are TGTGCCAGCAGCCAGGCCTTAGGGGTTGGCTATGGCTACACCTTC.

This clone has just a few counts. The chain couples TRBV2 to TRBJ1-2; D is unresolved. Trimming shortened V by 4 bases and J by 1 base, and 10 bases separated the two germline ends. CDR1 is SNHLY and CDR2 is FYNNEI in the germline V gene. The CDR3 runs 14 residues. In nucleotides, the CDR3 is TGTGCCAGCAGTGGTATCAGGAATAACTATGGCTACACCTTC. Residues: CASSGIRNNYGYTF.

The rearrangement uses TRBV7-2 and TRBJ2-1; perhaps TRBD2 as D (6 bases). This CDR3 is 17 amino acids long. Germline lookup yields CDR1 SGHTA and CDR2 FQGNSA. Trimming took 1 base from V and 8 from J, leaving 21 bases between them. As DNA, the CDR3 is TGTGCCAGCAGCTTAGATAGGTCAGGGACTTTTTGGTATGAGCAGTTCTTC. Residues: CASSLDRSGTFWYEQFF.

V gene TRBV7-9 combines with J gene TRBJ2-3; TRBD2 might be the D (5 bases). The CDR3 contains 13 residues. Per the germline V gene, CDR1 is SEHNR and CDR2 is FQNEAQ (reference sequence). The germline V and J ends were trimmed by 5 bases and 6 bases, with 12 bases remaining between them. The chain's CDR3 is CASSDRTGDTQYF. CDR3 coding DNA: TGTGCCAGCAGCGACCGGACGGGGGATACGCAGTATTTT.

V usage is TRBV6-4 and J usage is TRBJ1-1; 7 positions match TRBD1. J gave up 7 bases and V 3 bases, and 11 bases lay outside the gene matches. Germline V gene lookup returns CDR1 MRHNA and CDR2 SNTAGT. The CDR3 extends over 15 amino acids. DNA of the CDR3: TGTGCCAGCAGTGAGGTAGCCAGGGGGTTCGGTGAAGCTTTCTTT. Its protein product is CASSEVARGFGEAFF.

The V gene is TRBV5-4, the J gene TRBJ2-5; 7 nucleotides agree with TRBD2. Looked up from germline, CDR1 is SGHNT and CDR2 is YYREEE (reference sequence). There are 17 residues in the CDR3. J lost 4 bases, V lost 4 bases, and 16 bases had no gene match. CDR3 nucleotides: TGTGCCAGCAGCCCCGGAGGGGAAGCGGGGAGTCTAGAGACCCAGTACTTC. Translated, it gives CASSPGGEAGSLETQYF.

The chain recombines TRBV6-2 or TRBV6-3 with TRBJ2-7, with TRBD1 matching over 8 bases. CDR3 length: 16 amino acids. Trimming removed 3 bases from V and 0 bases from J; junction bases left unmatched: 7. Germline values: CDR1 MNHEY, CDR2 SVGEGT. The DNA for the CDR3 is TGTGCCAGCAGTTATTCCCGGGACAGGATCTCCTACGAGCAGTACTTC. Protein sequence: CASSYSRDRISYEQYF.

The chain combines TRBV19 with TRBJ1-6; D not certain. The V and J ends lost 6 bases and 6 bases respectively, with 9 bases between them. This CDR3 contains 13 residues. Germline lookup yields CDR1 LNHDA and CDR2 SQIVND (reference sequence). The CDR3 sequence: CASRPRSNSPLHF. CDR3 nucleotides: TGTGCCAGTAGGCCTCGCAGTAATTCACCCCTCCACTTT. The full variable domain, its missing parts supplied by reference TRBV19 and TRBJ1-6, is DGGITQSPKYLFRKEGQNVTLSCEQNLNHDAMYWYRQDPGQGLRLIYYSQIVNDFQKGDIAEGYSVSREKKESFPLTVTSAQKNPTAFYLCASRPRSNSPLHFGNGTRLTVT.

V and J are TRBV15 and TRBJ2-7, with a possible D match to TRBD1 (6 bases). This CDR3 comprises 16 residues. Germline values: CDR1 LNHNV, CDR2 YYDKDF (reference sequence). Trimming stripped 1 base from V and 7 bases from J, with 20 bases between. CDR3 coding DNA: TGTGCCACCAGCAGAGGTTTAGGACAGCGGCCCTGGGAGCAGTACTTC. It specifies CATSRGLGQRPWEQYF.

The gene calls are TRBV14 and TRBJ2-1, with D maybe TRBD2 (5 bases). The CDR3 has 16 residues. V was shortened by 1 base and J by 2 bases, with 12 bases between the two germline ends. Germline V CDR1 and CDR2: SGHDN, FVKESK. The CDR3 DNA reads TGTGCCAGCAGCCAAGGCGGACTCGGGCCCTACAATGAGCAGTTCTTC. Translation: CASSQGGLGPYNEQFF.

This sequence joins TRBV2 and TRBJ2-2; a weak D match, TRBD2 (6 bases). V was cut by 9 bases and J by 3 bases, with 14 bases left in between. The CDR3 runs to 14 residues. From germline, CDR1 is SNHLY and CDR2 FYNNEI. The CDR3 spells CARSFREDTGELFF. CDR3 sequence (DNA): TGTGCCAGGTCATTCAGGGAGGACACCGGGGAGCTGTTTTTT.

The gene calls are TRBV4-2 and TRBJ2-7, with TRBD2 matching 7 bases. CDR1 is LGHNA, CDR2 YNFKEQ, per germline. This CDR3 is 15 amino acids long. The junction had 10 bases not matched to a gene; V was cut back by 6 bases and J by 2 bases. This chain's CDR3 is CASSGRDSYPYEQYF. As DNA, the CDR3 is TGTGCCAGCAGTGGGAGGGACTCCTACCCCTACGAGCAGTACTTC.

This chain connects TRBV19 to TRBJ1-3; possible D gene TRBD1, 6 bases. V was trimmed by 4 bases and J by 1 base, leaving 11 bases between them. This CDR3 contains 15 residues. Germline assignment: CDR1 LNHDA and CDR2 SQIVND (reference sequence). CDR3 nucleotides: TGTGCCAGTAGTACCCTGGGGGCGTCTGGAAACACCATATATTTT. Translated: CASSTLGASGNTIYF.

This clone was found a few times. The chain carries TRBV4-2 and TRBJ2-1; TRBD2 aligns across 7 bases. Germline V gene lookup returns CDR1 LGHNA and CDR2 YNFKEQ. Trimming cost V 4 bases and J 8 bases; bases outside gene matches: 5. This CDR3 contains 13 residues. CDR3 in amino acids: CASSPTSADEQFF. The CDR3 DNA is TGTGCCAGCAGCCCTACTAGCGCCGATGAGCAGTTCTTC.

This chain joins TRBV4-1 and TRBJ2-3; 12 bases line up with TRBD2. From germline, CDR1 is MGHRA and CDR2 YSYEKL. Trimming took 2 bases from V and 3 from J; bases not matched to a gene: 0. The CDR3 totals 15 residues. The CDR3 here is CASSQLAGGTDTQYF. CDR3 DNA: TGCGCCAGCAGCCAACTAGCGGGAGGGACAGATACGCAGTATTTT.